Following are 25 T cell receptor beta chains from one sample sequenced in a study of cytomegalovirus exposure and HLA in healthy donors. The study ran its PCR with 60 Vbeta and 13 Jbeta primers. Generated by immunoSEQ multiplex PCR, the TCRdb table keeps only in-frame clones and is missing some. Here the sample table reports about 75,000 clones. The material sequenced was PBMCs. The receptors were gathered from a man between 40 and 49 years old in good health and CMV-seronegative.

The chain employs TRBV27 and TRBJ1-2, with 7 bases identical to TRBD1. Germline CDR1 and CDR2: MNHEY and SMNVEV (reference sequence). The CDR3 length is 14 residues. After removal of 5 bases from V and 4 bases from J, the junction contained 7 bases not matched to a gene. In DNA, the CDR3 is TGTGCCAGCAGTATTACGACAGGGTCCTATGGCTACACCTTC. Translation: CASSITTGSYGYTF.

The chain couples TRBV10-1 to TRBJ2-3; 7 positions match TRBD1. The CDR3 covers 16 residues. With V trimmed by 2 bases and J by 3 bases, 8 bases remained unmatched. Germline V lookup: CDR1 WNHNN, CDR2 SYGVQD (reference sequence). DNA for the CDR3: TGCGCCAGCAGTGAGGCGAAGGCAGGGGGTACAGATACGCAGTATTTT. Residues: CASSEAKAGGTDTQYF.

This chain joins TRBV10-3 and TRBJ2-1, with TRBD2 matching over 9 bases. This CDR3 has 15 amino acids. Unmatched junction bases numbered 12, after V lost 9 bases and J lost 6 bases. Germline lookup yields CDR1 ENHRY and CDR2 SYGVKD. This chain's CDR3 is CAISSGAGYRNEQFF. The CDR3, as DNA: TGTGCCATTTCTAGCGGGGCGGGGTATCGCAATGAGCAGTTCTTC.

The rearrangement links TRBV20-1 to TRBJ2-4, with D uncertain. The germline gives CDR1 DFQATT, CDR2 SNEGSKA (reference sequence). This CDR3 region has 11 residues. The CDR3 DNA follows: TGCAGCTTCCTGTGGAGAAACATTCAGTACTTC. Translated, it gives CSFLWRNIQYF.

The DNA of the CDR3 is TGTGCCAGCAGCTTGTGGGGGGGGAATCCCTACGAGCAGTACTTC. Its translation is CASSLWGGNPYEQYF. This chain joins TRBV5-4 and TRBJ2-7; 7 bases agree with TRBD2. Germline CDR1 and CDR2: SGHNT and YYREEE (reference sequence). With 1 base clipped from V and 2 bases from J, the junction kept 6 bases outside the gene matches. The CDR3 is 15 residues long.

This sequence joins TRBV11-2 and TRBJ2-7, with 13 nucleotides matching TRBD2. The V gene's germline CDR1 is SGHAT and CDR2 FQNNGV. This CDR3 spans 17 amino acids. Unmatched junction bases numbered 3, after V lost 1 base and J lost 0 bases. Here the CDR3 DNA reads TGTGCCAGCAGCTTAGCCACTAGCGGGGGGGCCTCCTACGAGCAGTACTTC. Protein sequence: CASSLATSGGASYEQYF.

The CDR3 reads CASSVGFSAETGGELFF. The DNA for the CDR3 is TGTGCCAGCAGCGTAGGGTTCTCTGCGGAGACGGGCGGGGAGCTGTTTTTT. The J gene is TRBJ2-2, the V gene TRBV9; D ambiguous. The CDR3 has 17 residues. Germline V lookup: CDR1 SGDLS, CDR2 YYNGEE. V was clipped by 0 bases and J by 7 bases, with 19 bases between them.

V usage is TRBV6-1 and J usage is TRBJ1-6; TRBD1 aligns across 7 bases. J gave up 8 bases and V 6 bases, and 7 bases lay outside the gene matches. The CDR3 extends over 14 amino acids. Germline V gene lookup returns CDR1 MNHNS and CDR2 SASEGT. The CDR3 is CASSQTGIHSPLHF. In DNA form, the CDR3 reads TGTGCCAGCAGCCAGACAGGGATCCATTCACCCCTCCACTTT.

DNA for the CDR3: TGTGCCAGCAGTTACTCAGGACGGGGGGCGACAGATACGCAGTATTTT. This sequence encodes CASSYSGRGATDTQYF. V gene TRBV6-5 combines with J gene TRBJ2-3, with D maybe TRBD2 (7 bases). Trimming pared 0 bases from V and 3 bases from J, leaving 13 bases between. The germline V gene encodes CDR1 MNHEY and CDR2 SVGAGI. The CDR3 totals 16 residues.

The chain employs TRBV30 and TRBJ2-3; D is uncertain. Germline CDR1 and CDR2: GTSNPN and SVGIG (reference sequence). Trimming took off 0 bases at V and 4 bases at J, with 5 bases between the two ends. This CDR3 has 12 amino acids. The DNA for the CDR3 is TGTGCCTGGAGTGTAGAGGCAGATACGCAGTATTTT. Translating gives CAWSVEADTQYF.

The chain uses TRBV30 and TRBJ1-4; 7 bases agree with TRBD1. Looked up from germline, CDR1 is GTSNPN and CDR2 is SVGIG (reference sequence). This CDR3 region has 12 residues. Trimming removed 7 bases from V and 5 bases from J; junction bases left unmatched: 4. In DNA form, the CDR3 reads TGTGCCTTGAAACAGGGGAATGAAAAACTGTTTTTT. Translating gives CALKQGNEKLFF.

The chain joins TRBV11-2 to TRBJ1-3; D unresolved. Germline V lookup: CDR1 SGHAT, CDR2 FQNNGV. The CDR3 covers 16 residues. V lost 2 bases, J lost 0 bases, and 11 bases lay in between. CDR3 in DNA: TGTGCCAGCAGCTTAAGGCAGCGAGACTCTGGAAACACCATATATTTT. It is translated as CASSLRQRDSGNTIYF.

The chain carries TRBV30 and TRBJ2-5, with 11 bases aligning to TRBD2. J gave up 5 bases and V 5 bases, and 7 bases lay outside the gene matches. The CDR3 covers 14 residues. Germline lookup yields CDR1 GTSNPN and CDR2 SVGIG (reference sequence). The CDR3 coding sequence is TGTGCCTGGGCACTAGCGGGGGCGGGTGAGACCCAGTACTTC. It yields the protein CAWALAGAGETQYF.

The V and J genes are TRBV18 and TRBJ1-3, with 7 positions matching TRBD1. The V gene end was trimmed by 3 bases and the J gene end by 1 base; junction bases not matched to a gene: 12. The germline V gene has CDR1 KGHSH and CDR2 LQKENI. This CDR3 has 18 residues. The CDR3 DNA sequence: TGTGCCAGCTCACCCTATATGGACAGGCCTTCTTCTGGAAACACCATATATTTT. As protein: CASSPYMDRPSSGNTIYF.

V gene TRBV10-2 combines with J gene TRBJ2-1; TRBD2 matches 10 bases. Trimming took 4 bases from V and 8 from J; bases not matched to a gene: 8. Germline V gene sequence: CDR1 WSHSY, CDR2 SAAADI. The CDR3 consists of 15 residues. The CDR3 protein is CASSASGGGLYEQFF. In DNA, the CDR3 is TGCGCCAGCAGTGCTAGCGGGGGAGGTCTCTATGAGCAGTTCTTC.

This chain uses TRBV7-9 with TRBJ1-1; 8 positions agree with TRBD1. Germline lookup yields CDR1 SEHNR and CDR2 FQNEAQ (reference sequence). The J segment lost 3 bases and the V segment lost 5 bases, leaving 11 bases of the junction unmatched. This CDR3 region has 16 residues. The CDR3 sequence: CASSPGTGARDTEAFF. The CDR3 bases are TGTGCCAGCAGCCCTGGGACAGGAGCTAGGGACACTGAAGCTTTCTTT.

V usage is TRBV11-2 and J usage is TRBJ1-1, with D tentatively TRBD1 (5 bases). The CDR3 runs to 15 residues. CDR1 SGHAT and CDR2 FQNNGV come from the germline V gene. Trimming took off 4 bases at V and 5 bases at J, with 17 bases between the two ends. The CDR3 DNA sequence: TGTGCCAGCAGCTCTCAGCCCGGGAGGGGAACTGAAGCTTTCTTT. This translates into CASSSQPGRGTEAFF.

The genes are TRBV5-1 and TRBJ2-1; no firm D call. In germline, CDR1 is SGHRS, CDR2 YFSETQ. Trimming cost V 3 bases and J 6 bases, with 13 bases left between them. The CDR3 loop spans 14 amino acids. CDR3 nucleotide sequence: TGCGCCAGCAGCTCCGGGTCCATTGGCAATGAGCAGTTCTTC. Its translation: CASSSGSIGNEQFF.

The V gene is TRBV6-5, the J gene TRBJ1-2; D is perhaps TRBD1 (5 bases). There are 13 residues in the CDR3. From germline, CDR1 is MNHEY and CDR2 SVGAGI. Trimming stripped 7 bases from V and 7 bases from J, with 16 bases between. CDR3 DNA: TGTGCCAGCACCATGCAGGGTGCAAGTGGCTACACCTTC. Translation gives CASTMQGASGYTF.

CDR3 region: CASSVGDTTYEQYF. CDR3 DNA sequence: TGCGCCAGCAGCGTAGGGGACACCACCTACGAGCAGTACTTC. The gene calls are TRBV5-1 and TRBJ2-7; tentatively, D is TRBD1 (6 bases). Germline values: CDR1 SGHRS, CDR2 YFSETQ. The CDR3 loop spans 14 amino acids. Trimming took off 4 bases at V and 2 bases at J, with 13 bases between the two ends.

As to this clone: The junction does not match germline at one end; this may be a read error. The same CDR3 is also encoded by other DNA sequences in this sample. The V gene is TRBV30, the J gene TRBJ2-3; 8 bases line up with TRBD1. The CDR3 is 15 amino acids. Germline V gene lookup returns CDR1 GTSNPN and CDR2 SVGIG (reference sequence). CDR3: CACPGQGSLADTQYF. CDR3 nucleotide sequence: TGCGCCTGCCCCGGACAGGGCTCATTGGCAGATACGCAGTATTTT.

The V gene is TRBV9, the J gene TRBJ2-1; possibly TRBD2 for D (5 bases). Trimming took off 0 bases at V and 5 bases at J, with 12 bases between the two ends. The germline CDR1 and CDR2 sequences are SGDLS and YYNGEE. The length of the CDR3 is 15 residues. CDR3 sequence: CASSVDPYGDNEQFF. The CDR3 DNA follows: TGTGCCAGCAGCGTAGATCCCTACGGGGACAATGAGCAGTTCTTC.

The gene calls are TRBV28 and TRBJ1-2, with D perhaps TRBD1 (6 bases). CDR3 size: 15 residues. V lost 5 bases and J 6 bases, leaving 19 bases between the germline ends. The germline gives CDR1 MDHEN, CDR2 SYDVKM. The CDR3 nucleotides are TGTGCCAGCAGTCGACAGGCCTTGGGTTTTGATGGCTACACCTTC. It is translated as CASSRQALGFDGYTF.

The CDR3 coding sequence is TGTGCCAGCAGCGTTGACAGGGGGCAAGGGAATACGCAGTATTTT. Residues: CASSVDRGQGNTQYF. This rearrangement joins TRBV2 to TRBJ2-3, with 10 nucleotides matching TRBD1. The V and J ends lost 6 bases and 7 bases, in that order; junction bases with no gene match: 10. The germline V gene encodes CDR1 SNHLY and CDR2 FYNNEI. CDR3 length: 15 residues.

The chain joins TRBV14 to TRBJ1-6, with D unclear. Germline V gene data show CDR1 as SGHDN and CDR2 as FVKESK. The CDR3 sequence is 13 residues long. V shed 4 bases and J shed 4 bases, with 5 bases lying between them. Written as DNA, the CDR3 is TGTGCCAGCAGCCCGGGGTATAATTCACCCCTCCACTTT. This gives the protein CASSPGYNSPLHF.